This TCR beta chain came from a study of OX40 agonist ivuxolimab in advanced cancers. In terms of the full investigation: The costimulatory receptor OX40 (CD134) was targeted by ivuxolimab, a fully human IgG2 agonistic monoclonal antibody. Intravenous ivuxolimab was administered to patients every 2 weeks at six dose levels: 0.01, 0.1, 0.3, 1.5, 3 and 10 mg/kg. Among the approximately 54 dose-escalation patients, some 20 had hepatocellular carcinoma, approximately 15 melanoma, 9 renal cell carcinoma and 9 head and neck cancer. In the dose-escalation cohort, over 65% of patients were male, and the mean age was around 60 years, with a range of roughly 20 to 80. Prior anti-PD-1, anti-PD-L1 or anti-CTLA-4 therapy was permitted, and 40% of dose-escalation patients had received checkpoint inhibitors. Partial responses occurred in three dose-escalation patients, of whom one had hepatocellular carcinoma and two had cutaneous melanoma. The purpose of peripheral TCRbeta sequencing was to test whether ivuxolimab changed TCR sequence diversity and led to clonal T-cell expansion. The monotherapy dose-escalation portion (N ≈ 57 patients) of the phase I ivuxolimab trial is reported in the paper. Results and caveats for the whole study, not just this receptor: On average, CD8+ T cells showed more expanded clones than CD4+ T cells after ivuxolimab. Antigen specificity was not determined for the clonally expanded peripheral T cells. Low levels of normalized T-cell clonal expansion were also seen in some patients who did not respond. At doses of 0.1 to 3.0 mg/kg, clonal expansion of both CD4+ and CD8+ T cells in blood was seen between baseline and week 6. Partial responders in the 0.1-3.0 mg/kg groups had among the lowest normalized peripheral clonal expansion, especially among CD8+ T cells.

Patients with autoimmune disease history or receiving systemic immunosuppression were excluded from the trial. Peripheral blood for TCR sequencing was collected from all dose cohorts at baseline, on cycle 4 day 1, and on cycle 7 day 1. Samples were obtained from an open-label, multicenter, first-in-human phase I dose-escalation trial of ivuxolimab. Adults with locally advanced or metastatic melanoma, renal cell, hepatocellular, or head and neck squamous cell carcinoma were enrolled in the trial. CD4+ and CD8+ T cells were sorted separately from peripheral blood before TCR sequencing. For this clone: Its antigen remains unidentified. No base qualities exist here, and no much larger clone lies one base off it.

Genomic DNA was extracted from sorted cells for sequencing of the TCRbeta CDR3 region. The immunoSEQ Assay was used for sequencing of TCRbeta CDR3 regions. TCRdb mirrors the immuneACCESS table, restricted to in-frame sequences. Some clones are absent from its copies; in checked studies, under half trace to an unresolved V gene, and the reason for the others is unknown. The table for this sample lists just over 45,000 clones; around 94% of them were counted only once. The top ten clones comprise approximately 9.9% of the sample. The input for sequencing was CD4+ or CD8+ T cells sorted from blood, taken in a trial of the OX40 agonist ivuxolimab. The clonotype was recovered from an adult with an advanced solid tumor such as melanoma, head and neck, liver or kidney cancer.

The CDR3 in this case is CATRPTGRETQYF. The nucleotides read TGTGCCACCCGTCCGACGGGGAGGGAGACCCAGTACTTC. The V gene is TRBV27 and the J gene is TRBJ2-5, and TRBD2 may be the D gene, going by 6 matching bases. V and J are truncated by 10 bases and 5 bases respectively, leaving an intervening sequence of 17 bases. The CDR3 has 13 amino acids, counting the end cysteine and phenylalanine. The kept DNA is CDR3 alone, 39 bases in frame from the first base. Reading the germline V gene (reference sequence) gives CDR1 MNHEY and CDR2 SMNVEV.